Listed below are T cell receptor beta chains from one sample, sequenced in a study of T cell responses to AZD1222 COVID-19 vaccine. Using immunoSEQ multiplex PCR, the repertoire was profiled, and TCRdb retains in-frame clones only, with some absent. The repertoire has about 92,000 clones, approximately 90% of them found once; the top ten carry around 1.6%. Specimen: peripheral blood, collected on day 0 of AZD1222 vaccination. The origin of the receptors is an adult in good health. Each CDR3 is given with its conserved first and last residue. The D gene is left open where the match is weak. A clone size is listed for some rows: how often the clone was seen (once, few, many), or a class if it is expanded.

j_call clone_size d_call v_call cdr3_nt cdr3_aa
TRBJ1-2 . . TRBV5-4 TGTGCCAGCAGCGTCCCTGGACAACTCGGCTACACCTTC CASSVPGQLGYTF
TRBJ1-6 once TRBD1 TRBV28 TGTGCCCGTCCTCCGGACAGGCGGGTCAATAATTCACCCCTCCACTTT CARPPDRRVNNSPLHF
TRBJ1-3 . . TRBV9 TGTGCCAGCAGCGTAGACCCGGGATTAGCAGGAAACACCATATATTTT CASSVDPGLAGNTIYF
TRBJ1-6 . . TRBV6-5 TGTGCCAGCAGTTCTCAACCGGGACTTACCAATTCACCCCTCCACTTT CASSSQPGLTNSPLHF
TRBJ2-1 . . TRBV7-8 TGTGCCAGCAGCTTGCACCGCTCCTACAATGAGCAGTTCTTC CASSLHRSYNEQFF
TRBJ2-7 . . TRBV5-6 TGTGCCAGCAGCTTGGTCTCGACGTACGAGCAGTACTTC CASSLVSTYEQYF
TRBJ2-1 . . TRBV7-3 TGTGCCAGCAGCTTAACGCGGGGGCCCTACAATGAGCAGTTCTTC CASSLTRGPYNEQFF
TRBJ2-7 . TRBD2 TRBV29-1 TGCAGCGTCGAATGGACTAGCGGGGGGTCCTCCTACGAGCAGTACTTC CSVEWTSGGSSYEQYF
TRBJ1-2 . . TRBV7-2 TGTGCCAGCAGCTTAAGTGGCGGGGGCAACTATGGCTACACCTTC CASSLSGGGNYGYTF
TRBJ2-1 . TRBD2 TRBV4-2 TGTGCCAGCAGCCGAGACCTAGCGGGCGACAATGAGCAGTTCTTC CASSRDLAGDNEQFF
TRBJ2-3 . . TRBV6-1 TGTGCCAGCAGTGAGTACGGCACAGGGCGGACAGATACGCAGTATTTT CASSEYGTGRTDTQYF
TRBJ1-2 . . TRBV25-1 TGTGCCACCAAACCGACAAGACCGGGTGACTATGGCTACACCTTC CATKPTRPGDYGYTF
TRBJ2-2 . TRBD1 TRBV16 TGTGCCAGCAGACCCGGGACAGGGAACACCGGGGAGCTGTTTTTT CASRPGTGNTGELFF
TRBJ1-1 . . TRBV7-6 TGTGCCAGCGCTGCAGACTTGAACACTGAAGCTTTCTTT CASAADLNTEAFF
TRBJ2-3 . . TRBV2 TGTGCCAGCAGTTCGGGGGCGTACACAGATACGCAGTATTTT CASSSGAYTDTQYF
TRBJ1-4 . TRBD1 TRBV14 TGTGCCAGCAGCCTAATAGACAGGGCGAATGAAAAACTGTTTTTT CASSLIDRANEKLFF
TRBJ2-5 . . TRBV7-9 TGTGCCAGCAGCGCCCAGGGGATGGAGACCCAGTACTTC CASSAQGMETQYF
TRBJ2-4 . . TRBV30 TGTGCCTGGGCCGGGACTGGCGAAAACATTCAGTACTTC CAWAGTGENIQYF
TRBJ1-4 . . TRBV7-2 TGTGCCAGCAGCTTATACGGTGAAAAACTGTTTTTT CASSLYGEKLFF
TRBJ2-7 . . TRBV3-1/TRBV3-2 TGTGCCAGCAGCCAGTTCTCCTACGAGCAGTACTTC CASSQFSYEQYF